This TCR beta chain was found in a study of T-cell memory formation after mild COVID-19. Study results and limitations: Day 37-peaking second-wave clones had unconfirmed SARS-CoV-2 specificity. Memory cells collected pre-infection included some clones that later responded, suggesting cross-reactive memory joined. Day 15 to 85 contracting clones showed balanced CD4/CD8; day 15 to 37 expanders favored CD4+.

TCRdb reanalysed the 5' RACE reads using MiXCR and keeps one entry per CDR3 protein. The table lists approximately 490,000 distinct CDR3 sequences, roughly 22% of them singletons. The CDR3 runs 14 residues. Per germline, CDR1 MGHRA and CDR2 YSYEKL. V shed 3 bases and J shed 6 bases, with 15 bases lying between them. On this clonotype itself: Antigen specificity is unknown.

This receptor was obtained from an adult woman who had mild COVID-19 (a few samples of this study predate the infection). Cell type and time point are not known. The rearrangement joins TRBV4-1 to TRBJ2-7; the D is unclear. Specimen: PBMCs or a T cell subset sorted from them (not recorded which). Here the CDR3 reads CASSQILLSGEQYF. CDR3 nucleotide sequence: TGCGCCAGCAGCCAGATACTGCTGTCAGGCGAGCAGTACTTC.